This T cell receptor beta chain was sequenced for a study of CD8 T cells in ankylosing spondylitis. The sample holds many counts of this clonotype. TCRdb itself ran the 5' RACE reads through MiXCR, one entry per CDR3 protein. Altogether under 200,000 distinct CDR3 sequences are present, approximately 9% being singletons, with the ten largest covering more than 13%. Sequenced input: blood, either unsorted or a sorted T cell fraction (not recorded which). This clonotype originated in a female donor with ankylosing spondylitis or in good health (not recorded which).

The CDR3 bases are TGTGCCAGCAGTTACGGGTCAGGAGTCAATCAGCCCCAGCATTTT. Translated: CASSYGSGVNQPQHF. The rearrangement joins TRBV6-2 or TRBV6-3 to TRBJ1-5; D remains unclear. The CDR3 is 15 amino acids. V lost 2 bases to trimming and J lost 3 bases, with 11 bases between them. The germline V gene has CDR1 MNHEY and CDR2 SVGEGT.